Below are 29 T cell receptor beta chains sequenced from a single sample in a study of naive and memory T cell subsets. An equimolar mix of two oligonucleotides served as the beta constant-region primer for TRBC1 and TRBC2. Each CDR3 protein is one row after TCRdb ran MiXCR on the UMI-ligation and nested PCR reads. The top ten clones hold about 0.9% of a sample with tens of thousands of distinct CDR3 sequences, around 14% of them seen once. Sequences were obtained from central memory CD4+ T cells from blood. Receptors were obtained from a human donor in good health.

The chain links TRBV20-1 to TRBJ2-3; 7 bases map to TRBD2. There are 14 residues in the CDR3. J was trimmed by 6 bases and V by 2 bases; bases with no gene match: 8. The germline gives CDR1 DFQATT, CDR2 SNEGSKA (reference sequence). The DNA of the CDR3 is TGCAGTGCTAGACTGGCGGGGGTTAGGGATACGCAGTATTTT. Protein product: CSARLAGVRDTQYF.

V gene TRBV20-1 combines with J gene TRBJ2-1, with 10 bases that match TRBD2. Germline-derived CDR1 and CDR2 are DFQATT and SNEGSKA (reference sequence). V lost 3 bases to trimming and J lost 8 bases; unmatched junction nucleotides: 13. CDR3 length: 16 residues. CDR3 protein: CSASISGLALVDEQFF. The CDR3 DNA is TGCAGTGCTAGTATATCGGGACTAGCGCTTGTCGATGAGCAGTTCTTC.

The V gene is TRBV20-1, the J gene TRBJ2-1, with TRBD1 matching over 8 bases. The CDR3 loop spans 15 amino acids. Losses at the gene ends were 6 bases for V and 5 bases for J; bases not matched to a gene: 12. Per the germline V gene, CDR1 is DFQATT and CDR2 is SNEGSKA (reference sequence). The CDR3 sequence: CSARGPSVSDNEQFF. DNA for the CDR3: TGCAGTGCCAGGGGGCCCTCGGTATCCGACAATGAGCAGTTCTTC.

The J gene is TRBJ2-3, the V gene TRBV6-5; 7 nucleotides agree with TRBD2. The CDR3 is made up of 17 amino acids. CDR1 and CDR2 (germline): MNHEY, SVGAGI. V was pared by 6 bases and J by 0 bases, with 12 bases of the junction left unmatched. The DNA of the CDR3 is TGTGCCAGCAGCCGCCCGAGGGGTAGCGGGAGCACAGATACGCAGTATTTT. Its protein is CASSRPRGSGSTDTQYF.

This clonotype was observed at least ten times. The chain is built from TRBV28 and TRBJ2-3; D is ambiguous. The CDR3 consists of 15 residues. In germline, CDR1 is MDHEN, CDR2 SYDVKM. The V and J ends lost 3 bases and 1 base respectively, with 11 bases between them. CDR3 region: CASSLGIGGTDTQYF. Here the CDR3 DNA reads TGTGCCAGCAGTTTGGGTATTGGAGGCACAGATACGCAGTATTTT.

There are a few counts of this clonotype. The V and J genes are TRBV7-9 and TRBJ2-1, with 12 bases aligning to TRBD2. The CDR3 has 16 residues. In germline, CDR1 is SEHNR, CDR2 FQNEAQ (reference sequence). Trimming at V came to 4 bases and at J to 2 bases, leaving 3 bases not matched to a gene. CDR3 amino acids: CASSYPSGRAYNEQFF. CDR3 coding DNA: TGTGCCAGCAGCTACCCTAGCGGGAGGGCCTACAATGAGCAGTTCTTC.

This clonotype was recorded many times. This chain uses TRBV12-3 or TRBV12-4 with TRBJ2-1, with a tentative D call TRBD2 (6 bases). Trimming removed 6 bases at V and 6 bases at J, with 24 bases between. The CDR3 length is 17 residues. CDR3 nucleotides: TGTGCCAGCAGCCCCTGGCTAGCGAGGAGGATCGGCAATGAGCAGTTCTTC. Encoded protein: CASSPWLARRIGNEQFF.

This clonotype has ten or more counts. The chain links TRBV29-1 to TRBJ1-3, with D uncertain. The CDR3 extends over 11 amino acids. Germline V gene sequence: CDR1 SQVTM, CDR2 ANQGSEA. Trimming took off 7 bases at V and 7 bases at J, with 11 bases between the two ends. The CDR3 is CSGEEGNTIYF. In nucleotides, the CDR3 is TGCAGCGGGGAGGAAGGGAACACCATATATTTT.

The V gene is TRBV28, the J gene TRBJ1-1, with TRBD1 as a possible D gene (5 bases). This CDR3 comprises 15 residues. The V gene's germline CDR1 is MDHEN and CDR2 SYDVKM. Trimming left V 7 bases short and J 0 bases short, with 15 bases between. The CDR3 DNA follows: TGTGCCAGCATTAAATGGAGGGGAATGAACACTGAAGCTTTCTTT. It codes for CASIKWRGMNTEAFF.

This rearrangement joins TRBV25-1 to TRBJ1-5, with D possibly TRBD1 on 5 matching bases. Per germline, CDR1 MGHDK and CDR2 SYGVNS. The length of the CDR3 is 15 residues. Deletions cut 3 bases from V and 7 bases from J, with 16 bases between. The CDR3 sequence is CASSEAGGAQQPQHF. In DNA, the CDR3 is TGTGCCAGCAGTGAGGCGGGAGGGGCACAACAGCCCCAGCATTTT.

This clonotype was counted at least ten times. The chain links TRBV7-2 to TRBJ2-4; either TRBD1 or TRBD2 may supply D (5 bases each). The CDR3 spans 17 residues. Germline CDR1 is SGHTA and CDR2 is FQGNSA. Trimming pared 4 bases from V and 0 bases from J, leaving 16 bases between. For the CDR3, the DNA is TGTGCCAGCAGCTCCTTTGGGGGAGCTCTAGCCAAAAACATTCAGTACTTC. Translating it yields CASSSFGGALAKNIQYF.

The table lists this clonotype with many counts. The chain has TRBV20-1 and TRBJ2-1; 9 bases fit TRBD1. The CDR3 is made up of 19 amino acids. V was pared by 3 bases and J by 3 bases, with 18 bases of the junction left unmatched. CDR1 DFQATT and CDR2 SNEGSKA come from the germline V gene (reference sequence). CDR3 sequence (DNA): TGCAGTGCTAGTCAAGGGACAGGGATTTGGGGGAGCGGCTACAATGAGCAGTTCTTC. Its translation: CSASQGTGIWGSGYNEQFF.

This clonotype was found many times. The chain combines TRBV11-2 with TRBJ2-1; 10 bases fit TRBD2. V lost 5 bases, J lost 6 bases, and 10 bases stayed unmatched. The CDR3 consists of 16 residues. CDR1 and CDR2 from the germline V gene are SGHAT and FQNNGV. The CDR3 nucleotides are TGTGCCAGCAGCATTCCGGGACTAGCGTCTGTCAATGAGCAGTTCTTC. Its translation is CASSIPGLASVNEQFF.

The genes are TRBV2 and TRBJ2-2; D is unresolved. V lost 4 bases and J 2 bases, leaving 8 bases between the germline ends. Germline assignment: CDR1 SNHLY and CDR2 FYNNEI. The CDR3 runs 14 residues. CDR3 in amino acids: CASSALSNTGELFF. Here the CDR3 DNA reads TGTGCCAGCAGTGCCCTTTCTAACACCGGGGAGCTGTTTTTT.

This clonotype was observed a few times. V and J are TRBV7-3 and TRBJ2-2; a possible D gene is TRBD1 (5 bases). CDR1 and CDR2 from the germline V gene are SGHTA and FQGTGA. The CDR3 sequence is 14 residues long. V was trimmed by 5 bases and J by 2 bases, leaving 9 bases between them. The CDR3 sequence: CASSRQSNTGELFF. CDR3 coding DNA: TGTGCCAGCAGCCGACAGAGTAACACCGGGGAGCTGTTTTTT.

In DNA, the CDR3 is TGTGCCAGCAGCCGAGGGACGGCATTTGAAGCTTTCTTT. It specifies CASSRGTAFEAFF. The rearrangement links TRBV3-1 to TRBJ1-1; D is possibly TRBD1 (5 bases). CDR3 length equals 13 residues. Between the trimmed V and J ends, which lost 4 bases and 7 bases, there was a span of 13 bases. Germline values: CDR1 LGHDT, CDR2 YNNKEL (reference sequence).

This chain connects TRBV6-5 to TRBJ1-1, with 8 positions matching TRBD1. In germline, CDR1 is MNHEY, CDR2 SVGAGI. The CDR3 spans 16 residues. V shed 2 bases and J 4 bases; nucleotides not matched to a gene: 9. This CDR3 reads CASSYIQGAIGTEAFF. The CDR3 DNA sequence: TGTGCCAGCAGTTACATTCAGGGGGCGATCGGCACTGAAGCTTTCTTT.

The chain uses TRBV4-2 and TRBJ2-7, with 12 positions matching TRBD2. The junction had 10 bases not matched to a gene; V was cut back by 1 base and J by 0 bases. Germline V CDR1 and CDR2: LGHNA, YNFKEQ. The CDR3 is 19 residues long. The CDR3 sequence is CASSQGLAGGPGSSYEQYF. The CDR3 DNA follows: TGTGCCAGCAGCCAAGGGCTAGCGGGAGGGCCGGGGAGCTCCTACGAGCAGTACTTC.

J is TRBJ2-3 and V is TRBV11-2, with a tentative D call TRBD1 (6 bases). The CDR3 contains 15 residues. CDR1 is SGHAT, CDR2 FQNNGV, per germline. Trimming pared 4 bases from V and 1 base from J, leaving 12 bases between. The DNA of the CDR3 is TGTGCCAGCAGCTCCACAGGGTTTGGCACAGATACGCAGTATTTT. It encodes CASSSTGFGTDTQYF.

The J gene is TRBJ2-5, the V gene TRBV5-4; D is ambiguous. The CDR3 is 15 amino acids. The ends were cut back, 4 bases at V and 1 base at J, with 14 bases in the middle. The germline gives CDR1 SGHNT, CDR2 YYREEE (reference sequence). This CDR3 is CASSPAGPVQETQYF. The DNA for the CDR3 is TGTGCCAGCAGCCCGGCTGGTCCAGTCCAAGAGACCCAGTACTTC. Full variable domain (remainder filled in from reference TRBV5-4 and TRBJ2-5): ETGVTQSPTHLIKTRGQQVTLRCSSQSGHNTVSWYQQALGQGPQFIFQYYREEENGRGNFPPRFSGLQFPNYSSELNVNALELDDSALYLCASSPAGPVQETQYFGPGTRLLVL.

This clonotype was detected ten times or more. CDR3 sequence: CASSRGGPSRYNEQFF. In DNA, the CDR3 is TGTGCCAGCAGCCGAGGAGGACCAAGCCGATACAATGAGCAGTTCTTC. The V gene is TRBV11-3, the J gene TRBJ2-1; D is possibly TRBD2 (5 bases). With 5 bases removed from V and 4 bases from J, the gap between germline ends came to 18 bases. CDR3 length: 16 amino acids. Germline V gives CDR1 SGHNT, CDR2 YENEEA. The full variable domain, rest sourced from reference TRBV11-3 and TRBJ2-1, is EAGVVQSPRYKIIEKKQPVAFWCNPISGHNTLYWYLQNLGQGPELLIRYENEEAVDDSQLPKDRFSAERLKGVDSTLKIQPAELGDSAVYLCASSRGGPSRYNEQFFGPGTRLTVL.

This clonotype was seen only a few times. The genes are TRBV9 and TRBJ2-4; D uncertain. Trimming removed 2 bases at V and 0 bases at J, with 9 bases between. Germline V CDR1 and CDR2: SGDLS, YYNGEE. This CDR3 is built from 15 residues. The CDR3 here is CASSVNSLAKNIQYF. The CDR3 DNA follows: TGTGCCAGCAGCGTGAACAGTCTAGCCAAAAACATTCAGTACTTC.

The table lists this clonotype with a few counts. This chain uses TRBV5-1 with TRBJ2-1; D gene ambiguous. With 5 bases removed from V and 6 bases from J, the gap between germline ends came to 9 bases. CDR1 is SGHRS and CDR2 is YFSETQ in the germline V gene. This CDR3 has 12 residues. CDR3 bases: TGCGCCAGCAGTAGGACCTTCAATGAGCAGTTCTTC. Protein sequence: CASSRTFNEQFF.

This clonotype was observed at least ten times. This chain connects TRBV12-3 or TRBV12-4 to TRBJ1-2, with 8 bases fitting TRBD1. V was pared by 5 bases and J by 0 bases, with 2 bases of the junction left unmatched. CDR3 length: 14 amino acids. The CDR3 coding sequence is TGTGCCAGCAGTGTGGACAGGGCTAACTATGGCTACACCTTC. Its protein is CASSVDRANYGYTF.

The sample holds a few counts of this clonotype. The chain couples TRBV6-5 to TRBJ2-7; 7 nucleotides match TRBD1. V shed 2 bases, J shed 1 base, and the junction held 5 bases outside the gene matches. Per germline, CDR1 MNHEY and CDR2 SVGAGI. The CDR3 length is 15 residues. This CDR3 is CASSYTPGQSYEQYF. The CDR3 DNA reads TGTGCCAGCAGTTACACCCCGGGACAGTCCTACGAGCAGTACTTC.

This clonotype was detected many times. The chain joins TRBV10-3 to TRBJ2-5; D gene unclear. Germline lookup yields CDR1 ENHRY and CDR2 SYGVKD. V gave up 3 bases and J gave up 7 bases, with 18 bases separating them. The CDR3 consists of 15 residues. The CDR3, as DNA: TGTGCCATCAGTGACCTACCCGGGTTAGAAGGGACCCAGTACTTC. It specifies CAISDLPGLEGTQYF.

This clonotype was observed at least ten times. The rearrangement joins TRBV4-2 to TRBJ2-5, with D tentatively TRBD2 (5 bases). V shed 1 base and J shed 3 bases, with 9 bases lying between them. Per germline, CDR1 LGHNA and CDR2 YNFKEQ. This CDR3 is built from 14 residues. The CDR3 coding sequence is TGTGCCAGCAGCCAAGGACCGAGGGAAGAGACCCAGTACTTC. Translating gives CASSQGPREETQYF.

The CDR3 here is CASSLLSGQTNTEAFF. The CDR3, as DNA: TGTGCCAGCAGCTTGCTCTCAGGGCAAACAAACACTGAAGCTTTCTTT. V gene TRBV5-5 combines with J gene TRBJ1-1; tentatively, D is TRBD1 (5 bases). There are 16 residues in the CDR3. Trimming removed 1 base from V and 2 bases from J, with 15 bases in between. Germline lookup yields CDR1 SGHKS and CDR2 YYEKEE (reference sequence).

This rearrangement joins TRBV15 to TRBJ1-2; 9 bases fit TRBD1. This CDR3 is built from 17 residues. Germline lookup yields CDR1 LNHNV and CDR2 YYDKDF (reference sequence). J was trimmed by 5 bases and V by 0 bases; bases with no gene match: 10. CDR3 DNA sequence: TGTGCCACCAGCAGAGATTCCCCGACAGGGGGTGATTATGGCTACACCTTC. Encoded protein: CATSRDSPTGGDYGYTF.